Below are 14 T cell receptor beta chains sequenced from a single sample in a study of molecular identifiers for immune sequencing clone quantification. TCRdb passed the PCR reads through MiXCR, listing each CDR3 protein once. The sample lists 23,000 or so distinct CDR3 sequences; over 15% were seen once. Sequencing used naive CD8+ T cells from blood, with Jurkat cell RNA spiked in. The subset is: FACS-sorted CD8+CD4-CCR7+CD45RA+ naive T cells. The receptors come from a human donor in good health. Some libraries in this study had Jurkat cell RNA spiked in.

At least ten counts were recorded for this clonotype. The chain joins TRBV13 to TRBJ2-2, with D unclear. This CDR3 region has 13 residues. Per the germline V gene, CDR1 is PRHDT and CDR2 is FYEKMQ (reference sequence). V was cut by 1 base and J by 7 bases, with 7 bases left in between. CDR3 residues: CASSLELHGELFF. The CDR3 region has the DNA TGTGCCAGCAGCTTAGAACTCCACGGGGAGCTGTTTTTT.

The table lists this clonotype with many counts. This chain uses TRBV27 with TRBJ1-5; D is unresolved. The CDR3 extends over 13 amino acids. CDR1 and CDR2 (germline): MNHEY, SMNVEV (reference sequence). The V end was cut by 2 bases, the J end by 4 bases, with 6 bases between. This CDR3 reads CASSLGVNQPQHF. The CDR3 nucleotides read TGTGCCAGCAGTTTAGGGGTAAATCAGCCCCAGCATTTT.

Remarks on this clonotype: A much larger clone sits a single nucleotide away, making a read error possible. It is likely a read error, because the conserved phenylalanine at the end of the CDR3 is missing. The chain links TRBV19 to TRBJ1-1, with D tentatively TRBD1 (5 bases). This CDR3 comprises 14 residues. V dropped 5 bases and J dropped 4 bases, with 14 bases sitting between them. Germline CDR1 reads LNHDA; CDR2 reads SQIVND (reference sequence). CDR3 region: CASSLTAWATEAFL. CDR3 bases: TGTGCCAGTAGTCTGACAGCCTGGGCCACTGAAGCTTTCCTT.

This clonotype was observed many times. The chain recombines TRBV4-2 with TRBJ2-5; D is undetermined. Trimming took 4 bases from V and 0 from J, leaving 9 bases between them. The CDR3 is made up of 14 amino acids. Germline V lookup: CDR1 LGHNA, CDR2 YNFKEQ. In DNA form, the CDR3 reads TGTGCCAGCAGCCCCGCCGGGTACCAAGAGACCCAGTACTTC. It is translated as CASSPAGYQETQYF.

This clonotype appeared many times. J is TRBJ1-1 and V is TRBV28, with TRBD1 as a possible D gene (5 bases). CDR3 length: 13 residues. Looked up from germline, CDR1 is MDHEN and CDR2 is SYDVKM. Between the trimmed V and J ends, which lost 3 bases and 4 bases, there was a span of 9 bases. The CDR3 protein is CASSFLGGTEAFF. DNA for the CDR3: TGTGCCAGCAGTTTTCTTGGGGGCACTGAAGCTTTCTTT.

This clonotype was recorded many times. The chain recombines TRBV27 with TRBJ1-5, with D perhaps matching TRBD1 (5 bases). This CDR3 is built from 16 residues. The germline V and J ends were trimmed by 1 base and 4 bases, with 14 bases remaining between them. CDR1 and CDR2 (germline): MNHEY, SMNVEV (reference sequence). CDR3 sequence (DNA): TGTGCCAGCAGTTTATTTGGGGGTCCCTTTAATCAGCCCCAGCATTTT. Translated: CASSLFGGPFNQPQHF.

This clonotype was seen repeatedly, ten times or more. V gene TRBV6-5 combines with J gene TRBJ2-5; D is perhaps TRBD2 (6 bases). Trimming removed 2 bases from V and 5 bases from J, with 12 bases in between. The length of the CDR3 is 14 residues. The germline gives CDR1 MNHEY, CDR2 SVGAGI. This chain's CDR3 is CASSYGAGIETQYF. The CDR3 DNA is TGTGCCAGCAGTTACGGCGCGGGGATCGAGACCCAGTACTTC.

In its sample, this clonotype was seen many times. The chain joins TRBV20-1 to TRBJ2-7; D is ambiguous. The V gene's germline CDR1 is DFQATT and CDR2 SNEGSKA (reference sequence). V shed 6 bases and J shed 1 base, with 13 bases lying between them. The CDR3 has 13 residues. This CDR3 is CSADPGLSYEQYF. The CDR3 nucleotides read TGCAGTGCAGATCCAGGTCTTTCCTACGAGCAGTACTTC.

Many counts were recorded for this clonotype. The V and J genes are TRBV7-6 and TRBJ1-1; 11 positions agree with TRBD1. J was trimmed by 5 bases and V by 4 bases; bases with no gene match: 3. Germline CDR1 reads SGHVS; CDR2 reads FNYEAQ. This CDR3 spans 14 amino acids. The CDR3 loop reads CASSSGQGATEAFF. CDR3 DNA sequence: TGTGCCAGCAGCTCAGGACAGGGGGCAACTGAAGCTTTCTTT. The full variable domain, rest sourced from reference TRBV7-6 and TRBJ1-1, is GAGVSQSPRYKVTKRGQDVALRCDPISGHVSLYWYRQALGQGPEFLTYFNYEAQQDKSGLPNDRFSAERPEGSISTLTIQRTEQRDSAMYRCASSSGQGATEAFFGQGTRLTVV.

This clonotype was counted ten times or more. This chain links TRBV12-3 or TRBV12-4 with TRBJ2-3; no definite D call. Trimming cost V 3 bases and J 9 bases, with 16 bases left between them. The CDR3 totals 14 residues. In nucleotides, the CDR3 is TGTGCCAGCAGTTTGGGTTCCTCTCACGGGACGCAGTATTTT. This encodes CASSLGSSHGTQYF.

V and J are TRBV13 and TRBJ2-5; 7 nucleotides align to TRBD2. From germline, CDR1 is PRHDT and CDR2 FYEKMQ (reference sequence). V dropped 8 bases and J dropped 0; count of bases not matched to a gene: 21. The CDR3 extends over 19 amino acids. The CDR3 is CASSPGTGPGSGNQETQYF. CDR3 nucleotides: TGTGCCAGCTCTCCCGGGACGGGCCCAGGAAGCGGGAACCAAGAGACCCAGTACTTC.

This clonotype was seen repeatedly, ten times or more. As DNA, the CDR3 is TGTGCCAGCAGCCAATGGGCGAGAGGCACTGAAGCTTTCTTT. Its protein is CASSQWARGTEAFF. V and J are TRBV3-1 and TRBJ1-1; D ambiguous. Trimming left V 2 bases short and J 4 bases short, with 11 bases between. The CDR3 extends over 14 amino acids. CDR1 is LGHDT, CDR2 YNNKEL, per germline (reference sequence). Complete variable domain (other parts from reference TRBV3-1 and TRBJ1-1): DTAVSQTPKYLVTQMGNDKSIKCEQNLGHDTMYWYKQDSKKFLKIMFSYNNKELIINETVPNRFSPKSPDKAHLNLHINSLELGDSAVYFCASSQWARGTEAFFGQGTRLTVV.

This clonotype came up many times. This chain links TRBV29-1 with TRBJ2-1; 10 nucleotides align to TRBD1. V gave up 4 bases and J gave up 4 bases; unmatched junction bases: 4. This CDR3 has 14 amino acids. Germline-derived CDR1 and CDR2 are SQVTM and ANQGSEA. This chain's CDR3 is CSVVGDRGYNEQFF. The CDR3 DNA is TGCAGCGTTGTGGGGGACAGGGGTTACAATGAGCAGTTCTTC.

This clonotype was observed at least ten times. The chain uses TRBV24-1 and TRBJ2-3; D might be TRBD2 (5 bases). V was shortened by 3 bases and J by 3 bases, with 18 bases between the two germline ends. Germline lookup yields CDR1 KGHDR and CDR2 SFDVKD. This CDR3 region has 17 residues. This CDR3 is CATSDGGLIDVTDTQYF. The CDR3 DNA follows: TGTGCCACCAGTGATGGAGGACTTATCGATGTTACAGATACGCAGTATTTT.